Listed below are T cell receptor beta chains from one sample, sequenced in a study of beta chain features in type 1 diabetes. Clones were read by immunoSEQ multiplex PCR, and TCRdb kept only the in-frame ones, dropping some. The sample lists about 370,000 clones, 8.5% to 10% seen once, with approximately 0.6% in the top ten. Sequencing was carried out using central memory CD4+ T cells from blood. These receptor sequences come from a man aged 25-40 years with type 1 diabetes. The CDR3 runs from the conserved cysteine through the conserved F or W. The D gene is left open where the match is weak. The size entry is marked missing in some rows and otherwise reads once, few, many or a size class.

clone_size: -; d_call: -; j_call: TRBJ2-7; v_call: TRBV4-3; cdr3_nt: TGCGCCAGCAGCCAAGGTCAGGGGATGGGCTACTACGAGCAGTACTTC; cdr3_aa: CASSQGQGMGYYEQYF
clone_size: -; d_call: TRBD2; j_call: TRBJ2-6; v_call: TRBV7-8; cdr3_nt: TGTGCCAGCAGCCACCGCGGGGGAACTGGGGCCAACGTCCTGACTTTC; cdr3_aa: CASSHRGGTGANVLTF
clone_size: few; d_call: TRBD2; j_call: TRBJ2-1; v_call: TRBV28; cdr3_nt: TGTGCCAGCAGGCCCGCTTTAGCGGGGAGCTCCTACAATGAGCAGTTCTTC; cdr3_aa: CASRPALAGSSYNEQFF
clone_size: -; d_call: TRBD1; j_call: TRBJ2-7; v_call: TRBV10-3; cdr3_nt: TGTGCCATCAGACCCACAGGGGGCGACGAGCAGTACTTC; cdr3_aa: CAIRPTGGDEQYF
clone_size: few; d_call: -; j_call: TRBJ2-7; v_call: TRBV4-1; cdr3_nt: TGCGCCAGCAGCCAAGGATCTGGACTCAATAGCTACGAGCAGTACTTC; cdr3_aa: CASSQGSGLNSYEQYF
clone_size: many; d_call: -; j_call: TRBJ1-4; v_call: TRBV2; cdr3_nt: TGTGCCAGCAGTGTTGAAACGGTTGGCGAAAAACTGTTTTTT; cdr3_aa: CASSVETVGEKLFF
clone_size: many; d_call: -; j_call: TRBJ2-7; v_call: TRBV29-1; cdr3_nt: TGCAGCATTGTCCTCGGACAGCTATACGAGCAGTACTTC; cdr3_aa: CSIVLGQLYEQYF
clone_size: -; d_call: -; j_call: TRBJ2-7; v_call: TRBV29-1; cdr3_nt: TGCAGCGTTGATCGGAACTACGAGCAGTACTTC; cdr3_aa: CSVDRNYEQYF
clone_size: -; d_call: TRBD1; j_call: TRBJ2-1; v_call: TRBV5-1; cdr3_nt: TGCGCCAGCAGCCCCCCTCGGGCAGGGGGCGCGGACAGCTCCTACAATGAGCAGTTCTTC; cdr3_aa: CASSPPRAGGADSSYNEQFF
clone_size: few; d_call: -; j_call: TRBJ2-5; v_call: TRBV28; cdr3_nt: TGTGCCAGCAGTTCCACAGCGGTGGAGACCCAGTACTTC; cdr3_aa: CASSSTAVETQYF
clone_size: many; d_call: -; j_call: TRBJ2-3; v_call: TRBV6-5; cdr3_nt: TGTGCCAGCAGTTACCGGCGGTACACAGATACGCAGTATTTT; cdr3_aa: CASSYRRYTDTQYF
clone_size: -; d_call: TRBD1; j_call: TRBJ1-5; v_call: TRBV5-1; cdr3_nt: TGCGCCAGCAGCCCCGGGACAGGGTGGATTACCCAGCATTTT; cdr3_aa: CASSPGTGWITQHF
clone_size: -; d_call: -; j_call: TRBJ2-1; v_call: TRBV12-5; cdr3_nt: TGTGCTAGTGGTTTCGGGACAGAGCAGTTCTTC; cdr3_aa: CASGFGTEQFF
clone_size: -; d_call: -; j_call: TRBJ2-3; v_call: TRBV5-6; cdr3_nt: TGTGCCAGCAGCTTGGCCTCGTATGGGGCGGATTTGGCAGATACGCAGTATTTT; cdr3_aa: CASSLASYGADLADTQYF
clone_size: -; d_call: -; j_call: TRBJ2-7; v_call: TRBV6-1; cdr3_nt: TGTGCCAGCACCGACTCGCGGGCCTACGAGCAGTACTTC; cdr3_aa: CASTDSRAYEQYF
clone_size: many; d_call: -; j_call: TRBJ1-5; v_call: TRBV21-1; cdr3_nt: TGTGCCAGCAGCAATCCCTCGGGACAGACAGGCAATCAGCCCCAGCATTTT; cdr3_aa: CASSNPSGQTGNQPQHF
clone_size: -; d_call: -; j_call: TRBJ2-1; v_call: TRBV28; cdr3_nt: TGTGCCACCAACCCGGACAGCTACAATGAGCAGTTCTTC; cdr3_aa: CATNPDSYNEQFF
clone_size: -; d_call: -; j_call: TRBJ2-3; v_call: TRBV6-4; cdr3_nt: TGTGCCAGCAGTGACTATATGCATACGCAGTATTTT; cdr3_aa: CASSDYMHTQYF
clone_size: -; d_call: -; j_call: TRBJ2-3; v_call: TRBV29-1; cdr3_nt: TGCAGCGTTCAGATAGCGGTTCTTGAAGATACGCAGTATTTT; cdr3_aa: CSVQIAVLEDTQYF
clone_size: few; d_call: -; j_call: TRBJ1-4; v_call: TRBV27; cdr3_nt: TGTGCCAGCAGTTCGAGCCAGAGCAATGAAAAACTGTTTTTT; cdr3_aa: CASSSSQSNEKLFF
clone_size: few; d_call: -; j_call: TRBJ2-3; v_call: TRBV29-1; cdr3_nt: TGCAGCGCCGCGAGGGGTTGGGACACAGATACGCAGTATTTT; cdr3_aa: CSAARGWDTDTQYF
clone_size: many; d_call: -; j_call: TRBJ1-5; v_call: TRBV2; cdr3_nt: TGTGCCAGCAGGCCATGGGCAGACAATCAGCCCCAGCATTTT; cdr3_aa: CASRPWADNQPQHF
clone_size: -; d_call: -; j_call: TRBJ1-1; v_call: TRBV2; cdr3_nt: TGTGCCAGCAGTGATTGGAGGGGCGCGAACACTGAAGCTTTCTTT; cdr3_aa: CASSDWRGANTEAFF
clone_size: few; d_call: TRBD2; j_call: TRBJ2-7; v_call: TRBV4-1; cdr3_nt: TGCGCCAGCAGCGACGGACTAGCGGGAACCTACGAGCAGTACTTC; cdr3_aa: CASSDGLAGTYEQYF
clone_size: few; d_call: -; j_call: TRBJ1-2; v_call: TRBV7-6; cdr3_nt: TGTGCCAGCAGCGTAGGTCCAGAGGGCTATGGCTACACCTTC; cdr3_aa: CASSVGPEGYGYTF
clone_size: many; d_call: -; j_call: TRBJ2-3; v_call: TRBV20-1; cdr3_nt: TGCAGTGCTAGCAGACTAGATACGCAGTATTTT; cdr3_aa: CSASRLDTQYF
clone_size: few; d_call: -; j_call: TRBJ2-3; v_call: TRBV27; cdr3_nt: TGTGCCAGCATCAAGGTGGCGGGAAGTTCTCGCACAGATACGCAGTATTTT; cdr3_aa: CASIKVAGSSRTDTQYF
clone_size: -; d_call: -; j_call: TRBJ2-3; v_call: TRBV4-1; cdr3_nt: TGCGCCAGCAGCCAAGATAAACCAGATACGCAGTATTTT; cdr3_aa: CASSQDKPDTQYF
clone_size: -; d_call: TRBD1; j_call: TRBJ2-5; v_call: TRBV6-1; cdr3_nt: TGTGCCAGCAGTGCGATACAGGGGGCCGAGACCCAGTACTTC; cdr3_aa: CASSAIQGAETQYF
clone_size: -; d_call: TRBD2; j_call: TRBJ2-1; v_call: TRBV25-1; cdr3_nt: TGTGCCAGCAGTGATGTGCGGGAGGGCTCCCGGAAGAATGAGCAGTTCTTC; cdr3_aa: CASSDVREGSRKNEQFF
clone_size: few; d_call: -; j_call: TRBJ1-1; v_call: TRBV10-2; cdr3_nt: TGCGCCAGCAAGCAGGTTGGAAGGGGCACTGAAGCTTTCTTT; cdr3_aa: CASKQVGRGTEAFF
clone_size: -; d_call: -; j_call: TRBJ2-3; v_call: TRBV19; cdr3_nt: TGTGCCAGTAGGCGCACAGATACGCAGTATTTT; cdr3_aa: CASRRTDTQYF
clone_size: -; d_call: TRBD1; j_call: TRBJ1-1; v_call: TRBV4-3; cdr3_nt: TGCGCCAGCAGCCCCGGACAGGGCAGGATGGACACTGAAGCTTTCTTT; cdr3_aa: CASSPGQGRMDTEAFF
clone_size: few; d_call: TRBD1; j_call: TRBJ1-4; v_call: TRBV10-2; cdr3_nt: TGCGCCAGCAGCATTACAGGGGCAGCTAATGAAAAACTGTTTTTT; cdr3_aa: CASSITGAANEKLFF
clone_size: -; d_call: -; j_call: TRBJ2-7; v_call: TRBV4-2; cdr3_nt: TGTGCCAGCAGCCAGCCAGGGAGTTCGTCCTACGAGCAGTACTTC; cdr3_aa: CASSQPGSSSYEQYF
clone_size: many; d_call: TRBD1; j_call: TRBJ2-1; v_call: TRBV29-1; cdr3_nt: TGCAGCGCCACCGAGGACAGGGGGTACAATGAGCAGTTCTTC; cdr3_aa: CSATEDRGYNEQFF
clone_size: -; d_call: TRBD1; j_call: TRBJ2-5; v_call: TRBV10-3; cdr3_nt: TGTGCCATCAGCCGATCACTGGGACAGTCTCAAGAGACCCAGTACTTC; cdr3_aa: CAISRSLGQSQETQYF
clone_size: -; d_call: -; j_call: TRBJ1-3; v_call: TRBV6-6; cdr3_nt: TGTGCCAGCAAAGCTCCAGGATACTCTGGAAACACCATATATTTT; cdr3_aa: CASKAPGYSGNTIYF
clone_size: -; d_call: -; j_call: TRBJ2-5; v_call: TRBV9; cdr3_nt: TGTGCCAGCAGCGTAGGACGGGGGTTGGAGGAGACCCAGTACTTC; cdr3_aa: CASSVGRGLEETQYF
clone_size: few; d_call: TRBD1; j_call: TRBJ1-1; v_call: TRBV11-2; cdr3_nt: TGTGCCAGCAACCAACCCCGGACAGGGAACACTGAAGCTTTCTTT; cdr3_aa: CASNQPRTGNTEAFF
clone_size: -; d_call: -; j_call: TRBJ2-1; v_call: TRBV4-1; cdr3_nt: TGCGCCAGCAGCCAAGGACCCGCGGGGTTCTACAATGAGCAGTTCTTC; cdr3_aa: CASSQGPAGFYNEQFF
clone_size: few; d_call: -; j_call: TRBJ2-3; v_call: TRBV2; cdr3_nt: TGTGCCAGCAGTGAAGGCCCCCTCCCATATTTT; cdr3_aa: CASSEGPLPYF
clone_size: -; d_call: -; j_call: TRBJ1-5; v_call: TRBV4-2; cdr3_nt: TGTGCCAGCAGCCCCTCCGGTTATAGCAATCAGCCCCAGCATTTT; cdr3_aa: CASSPSGYSNQPQHF
clone_size: -; d_call: TRBD1; j_call: TRBJ1-5; v_call: TRBV6-1; cdr3_nt: TGTGCCAGCAGTGAAGCGCTCGGACAGGGCAATCAGCCCCAGCATTTT; cdr3_aa: CASSEALGQGNQPQHF
clone_size: -; d_call: TRBD1; j_call: TRBJ2-5; v_call: TRBV2; cdr3_nt: TGTGCCAGCAGGCCGGACAGGGGGTACCAAGAGACCCAGTACTTC; cdr3_aa: CASRPDRGYQETQYF
clone_size: -; d_call: -; j_call: TRBJ2-2; v_call: TRBV18; cdr3_nt: TGTGCCAGCTCACCACCCTTCGGGAGTCAGAACACCGGGGAGCTGTTTTTT; cdr3_aa: CASSPPFGSQNTGELFF
clone_size: -; d_call: TRBD2; j_call: TRBJ2-7; v_call: TRBV6-1; cdr3_nt: TGTGCCAGCAGTGCAACACTAGCGGGGGCCTACGAGCAGTACTTC; cdr3_aa: CASSATLAGAYEQYF
clone_size: many; d_call: -; j_call: TRBJ2-3; v_call: TRBV4-2; cdr3_nt: TGTGCCAGCAGCCAAGGGTGGGCAGATACGCAGTATTTT; cdr3_aa: CASSQGWADTQYF
clone_size: -; d_call: TRBD1; j_call: TRBJ2-1; v_call: TRBV7-2; cdr3_nt: TGTGCCAGCAGCTTAGATCAAGGGGGGACAGGGTCATCGCAAAAGCAGTTCTTC; cdr3_aa: CASSLDQGGTGSSQKQFF
clone_size: -; d_call: -; j_call: TRBJ2-2; v_call: TRBV28; cdr3_nt: TGTGCCAGCAGTTTAGGGGGTTTGAACACCGGGGAGCTGTTTTTT; cdr3_aa: CASSLGGLNTGELFF